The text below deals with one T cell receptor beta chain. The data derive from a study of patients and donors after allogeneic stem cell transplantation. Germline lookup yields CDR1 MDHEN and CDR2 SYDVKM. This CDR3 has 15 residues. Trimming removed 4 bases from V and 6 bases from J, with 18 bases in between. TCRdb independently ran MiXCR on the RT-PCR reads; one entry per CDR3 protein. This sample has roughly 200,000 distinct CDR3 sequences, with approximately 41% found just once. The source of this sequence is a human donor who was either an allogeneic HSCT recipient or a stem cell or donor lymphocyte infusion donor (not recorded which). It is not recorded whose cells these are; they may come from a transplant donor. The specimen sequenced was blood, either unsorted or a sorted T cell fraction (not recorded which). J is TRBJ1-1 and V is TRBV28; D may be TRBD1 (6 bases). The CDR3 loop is CASSSGLPRGPEAFF. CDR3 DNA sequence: TGTGCCAGCAGTTCTGGACTCCCCAGGGGACCTGAAGCTTTCTTT.